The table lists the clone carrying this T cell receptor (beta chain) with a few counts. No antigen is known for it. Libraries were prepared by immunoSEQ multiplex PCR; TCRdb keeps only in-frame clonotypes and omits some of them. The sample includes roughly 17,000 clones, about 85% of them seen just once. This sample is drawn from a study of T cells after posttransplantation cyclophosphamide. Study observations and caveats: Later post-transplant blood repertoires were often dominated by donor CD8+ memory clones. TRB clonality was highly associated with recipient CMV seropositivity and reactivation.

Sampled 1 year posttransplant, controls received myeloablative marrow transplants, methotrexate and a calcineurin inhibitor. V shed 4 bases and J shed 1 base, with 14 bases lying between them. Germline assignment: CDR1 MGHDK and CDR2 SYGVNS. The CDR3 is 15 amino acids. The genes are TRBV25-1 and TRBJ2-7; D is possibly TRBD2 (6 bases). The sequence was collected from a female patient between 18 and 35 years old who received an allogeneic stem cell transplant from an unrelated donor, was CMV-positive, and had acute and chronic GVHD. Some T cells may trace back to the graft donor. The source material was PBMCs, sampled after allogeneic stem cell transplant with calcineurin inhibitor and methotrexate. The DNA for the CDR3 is TGTGCCAGCAGTGCCCTAGGGGAGGCGTCCTACGAGCAGTACTTC. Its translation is CASSALGEASYEQYF.